These T cell receptor beta chains were read from a single sample in a study of blood T cell repertoires in COVID-19. Sequenced by immunoSEQ multiplex PCR; TCRdb stores in-frame clones only, minus some. The table has hundreds of thousands of clones, 65% to 85% seen once. Sequenced material: PBMCs or T cells enriched from blood (not recorded which). These receptors originate from a woman aged 40 to 50 with acute COVID-19. CDR3s include the opening cysteine and the closing phenylalanine or tryptophan. The order of the fields is J gene, clone size, V gene, D gene, CDR3 DNA, CDR3 protein. The D gene is left open where the match is weak. Size tells how often a clone was seen (once, few, many) or the class of an expanded clone, and some rows leave it out.

j_call: TRBJ1-1; clone_size: NA; v_call: TRBV28; d_call: TRBD1; cdr3_nt: TGTGCCAGCAGCCTGGCAGGGGGCCGGACTGAAGCTTTCTTT; cdr3_aa: CASSLAGGRTEAFF
j_call: TRBJ2-2; clone_size: NA; v_call: TRBV7-3; d_call: TRBD2; cdr3_nt: TGTGCCAGCAGCCCCGAGACGGGAGGGCCGCACACCGGGGAGCTGTTTTTT; cdr3_aa: CASSPETGGPHTGELFF
j_call: TRBJ2-1; clone_size: NA; v_call: TRBV11-2; d_call: NA; cdr3_nt: TGTGCCAGCAGCCGTCCTAGCCTTGAGCAGTTCTTC; cdr3_aa: CASSRPSLEQFF
j_call: TRBJ1-2; clone_size: few; v_call: TRBV11-2; d_call: TRBD1; cdr3_nt: TGTGCCAGCAGCCCTCGACAGGGGGGAGGCTACACCTTC; cdr3_aa: CASSPRQGGGYTF
j_call: TRBJ1-2; clone_size: NA; v_call: TRBV3-1/TRBV3-2; d_call: NA; cdr3_nt: TGTGCCAGCAGCCAAGTCGACGGGTTCCTCTACACCTTC; cdr3_aa: CASSQVDGFLYTF
j_call: TRBJ2-1; clone_size: NA; v_call: TRBV18; d_call: TRBD2; cdr3_nt: TGTGCCAGCTCACCGGGACTAGCGGGAGGTAATGAGCAGTTCTTC; cdr3_aa: CASSPGLAGGNEQFF
j_call: TRBJ1-4; clone_size: NA; v_call: TRBV19; d_call: NA; cdr3_nt: TGTGCCAGTAGTATTACGACAGGCATCGCAACTAATGAAAAACTGTTTTTT; cdr3_aa: CASSITTGIATNEKLFF
j_call: TRBJ1-3; clone_size: NA; v_call: TRBV4-1; d_call: NA; cdr3_nt: TGCGCCAGCAGCCAAGATAGTGACACCATATATTTT; cdr3_aa: CASSQDSDTIYF
j_call: TRBJ2-1; clone_size: few; v_call: TRBV5-1; d_call: TRBD2; cdr3_nt: TGCGCCAGCAGCTTACAAGCGGGGGGGCCGGATGAGCAGTTCTTC; cdr3_aa: CASSLQAGGPDEQFF
j_call: TRBJ1-2; clone_size: NA; v_call: TRBV30; d_call: TRBD1; cdr3_nt: TGTGCCGTGGGACAGGGAGAGGGCGGCTACACCTTC; cdr3_aa: CAVGQGEGGYTF
j_call: TRBJ1-6; clone_size: NA; v_call: TRBV7-8; d_call: NA; cdr3_nt: TGTGCCAGCAGCTTAGTGGGGGGGGCGGGCCGGAGCTCCTATAATTCACCCCTCCACTTT; cdr3_aa: CASSLVGGAGRSSYNSPLHF
j_call: TRBJ2-7; clone_size: NA; v_call: TRBV5-1; d_call: TRBD1; cdr3_nt: TGCGCCAGCAGCCGACAGGGGGCGAACTCCTACGAGCAGTACTTC; cdr3_aa: CASSRQGANSYEQYF
j_call: TRBJ2-1; clone_size: NA; v_call: TRBV4-1; d_call: TRBD2; cdr3_nt: TGCGCCAGCAGCCAAGAAATTCGAGTAGCGGGGCAGTTCTTC; cdr3_aa: CASSQEIRVAGQFF
j_call: TRBJ2-7; clone_size: NA; v_call: TRBV19; d_call: TRBD2; cdr3_nt: TGTGCCAGTAAACCTAGCGGGGTCTCTTACGAGCAGTACTTC; cdr3_aa: CASKPSGVSYEQYF
j_call: TRBJ1-3; clone_size: NA; v_call: TRBV28; d_call: NA; cdr3_nt: TGTGCCAGCAGTTTCCTTCCAGGGTTCGGAAACACCATATATTTT; cdr3_aa: CASSFLPGFGNTIYF
j_call: TRBJ1-6; clone_size: once; v_call: TRBV11-2; d_call: NA; cdr3_nt: TGTGCCAGCAGCCCCGGACGGGGGGGGAATTCACCCCTCCACTTT; cdr3_aa: CASSPGRGGNSPLHF
j_call: TRBJ2-1; clone_size: NA; v_call: TRBV27; d_call: NA; cdr3_nt: TGTGCCAGCAGGGAAGCGCTCAGCTCCTACAATGAGCAGTTCTTC; cdr3_aa: CASREALSSYNEQFF
j_call: TRBJ2-7; clone_size: NA; v_call: TRBV29-1; d_call: TRBD1; cdr3_nt: TGCAGTATGGGACAGAATACCTACGAGCAGTACTTC; cdr3_aa: CSMGQNTYEQYF
j_call: TRBJ2-7; clone_size: NA; v_call: TRBV12-3/TRBV12-4; d_call: NA; cdr3_nt: TGTGCCAGCAGTTTCCGGCTAGGACAGGAGCAGTACTTC; cdr3_aa: CASSFRLGQEQYF
j_call: TRBJ1-1; clone_size: NA; v_call: TRBV28; d_call: NA; cdr3_nt: TGTGCCAGCAGTTTATACCCCTCCGGGAACACTGAAGCTTTCTTT; cdr3_aa: CASSLYPSGNTEAFF
j_call: TRBJ2-7; clone_size: NA; v_call: TRBV5-1; d_call: TRBD1; cdr3_nt: TGCGCCAGCAGCCTAGGGACAGGGGACGAGCAGTACTTC; cdr3_aa: CASSLGTGDEQYF
j_call: TRBJ1-4; clone_size: few; v_call: TRBV7-9; d_call: NA; cdr3_nt: TGTGCCAGCAGCGTTACAGGGTCGGGTGAAAAACTGTTTTTT; cdr3_aa: CASSVTGSGEKLFF
j_call: TRBJ2-2; clone_size: NA; v_call: TRBV20-1; d_call: NA; cdr3_nt: TGCAGTGTTGTCCGGGGCGGGGAGCTGTTTTTT; cdr3_aa: CSVVRGGELFF
j_call: TRBJ1-2; clone_size: NA; v_call: TRBV3-1/TRBV3-2; d_call: NA; cdr3_nt: TGTGCCAGCAGCCAAGATGTGGCAGGGAGGGGTGGCTACACCTTC; cdr3_aa: CASSQDVAGRGGYTF
j_call: TRBJ1-4; clone_size: NA; v_call: TRBV18; d_call: NA; cdr3_nt: TGTGCCAGCTCACCTGAGGACAGACCTACAACTAATGAAAAACTGTTTTTT; cdr3_aa: CASSPEDRPTTNEKLFF
j_call: TRBJ1-2; clone_size: NA; v_call: TRBV28; d_call: NA; cdr3_nt: TGTGCCAGCAGTCCCCAGGGGAAATTACACTATGGCTACACCTTC; cdr3_aa: CASSPQGKLHYGYTF
j_call: TRBJ2-7; clone_size: NA; v_call: TRBV6-1; d_call: NA; cdr3_nt: TGTGCCAGCAGTGAATTGGGCCGCGGGACAGACTTCTACGAGCAGTACTTC; cdr3_aa: CASSELGRGTDFYEQYF
j_call: TRBJ1-1; clone_size: NA; v_call: TRBV2; d_call: NA; cdr3_nt: TGTGCCAGCAGTGAAGAGGGCGGCAGGGGCTATGGTACTAAAGCTTTCTTT; cdr3_aa: CASSEEGGRGYGTKAFF
j_call: TRBJ2-3; clone_size: NA; v_call: TRBV27; d_call: TRBD2; cdr3_nt: TGTGCCAGCAGCCTCTTTAGCGGGGGGACCACAGATACGCAGTATTTT; cdr3_aa: CASSLFSGGTTDTQYF
j_call: TRBJ2-7; clone_size: NA; v_call: TRBV5-4; d_call: NA; cdr3_nt: TGTGCCAGCAGTTATACTGGACTCTACGAGCAGTACTTC; cdr3_aa: CASSYTGLYEQYF
j_call: TRBJ1-5; clone_size: NA; v_call: TRBV6-5; d_call: TRBD1; cdr3_nt: TGTGCCAGCAGTAGACAGGGGGCGGGCAATCAGCCCCAGCATTTT; cdr3_aa: CASSRQGAGNQPQHF
j_call: TRBJ2-7; clone_size: NA; v_call: TRBV7-9; d_call: TRBD2; cdr3_nt: TGTGCCAGCAGCTTAACAGCGGGGGCTCTCGAGCAGTACTTC; cdr3_aa: CASSLTAGALEQYF
j_call: TRBJ1-4; clone_size: NA; v_call: TRBV10-3; d_call: NA; cdr3_nt: TGTGCCATCAGTGAGGACAGCAATGAAAAACTGTTTTTT; cdr3_aa: CAISEDSNEKLFF
j_call: TRBJ1-5; clone_size: NA; v_call: TRBV6-2/TRBV6-3; d_call: NA; cdr3_nt: TGTGCCAGCAGTTACTCGTTAGAGGTCACTCAGCCCCAGCATTTT; cdr3_aa: CASSYSLEVTQPQHF
j_call: TRBJ1-1; clone_size: NA; v_call: TRBV5-1; d_call: TRBD1; cdr3_nt: TGCGCCAGCAGCTCCGACAAGACAGGGGGTTGGAGATACGCTGAAGCTTTCTTT; cdr3_aa: CASSSDKTGGWRYAEAFF
j_call: TRBJ1-5; clone_size: NA; v_call: TRBV2; d_call: NA; cdr3_nt: TGTGCCAGCAGTGAAACAGTATATAGCAATCAGCCCCAGCATTTT; cdr3_aa: CASSETVYSNQPQHF
j_call: TRBJ1-4; clone_size: NA; v_call: TRBV19; d_call: NA; cdr3_nt: TGTGCCAGTAGTATTCGGGGAGCAACTAATGAAAAACTGTTTTTT; cdr3_aa: CASSIRGATNEKLFF
j_call: TRBJ1-2; clone_size: many; v_call: TRBV3-1/TRBV3-2; d_call: NA; cdr3_nt: TGTGCCAGCAGCCACCCTACCGGGAAGTCGAGCGGCTACACCTTC; cdr3_aa: CASSHPTGKSSGYTF
j_call: TRBJ2-6; clone_size: NA; v_call: TRBV6-4; d_call: NA; cdr3_nt: TGTGCCAGCAGTGACTCGAGAAGCTCTGGGGCCAACGTCCTGACTTTC; cdr3_aa: CASSDSRSSGANVLTF
j_call: TRBJ2-1; clone_size: once; v_call: TRBV2; d_call: NA; cdr3_nt: TGTGCCAGCAGTGGATTTCTCGGGGGGCAAATGGATGAGCAGTTCTTC; cdr3_aa: CASSGFLGGQMDEQFF
j_call: TRBJ2-3; clone_size: NA; v_call: TRBV15; d_call: TRBD1; cdr3_nt: TGTGCCACCAGCAGCGACAGGGTAACAGATACGCAGTATTTT; cdr3_aa: CATSSDRVTDTQYF
j_call: TRBJ1-2; clone_size: NA; v_call: TRBV6-2/TRBV6-3; d_call: TRBD1; cdr3_nt: TGTGCCAGCAGTCCCTGGGGGACAGGGAACTATGGCTACACCTTC; cdr3_aa: CASSPWGTGNYGYTF
j_call: TRBJ1-6; clone_size: NA; v_call: TRBV27; d_call: NA; cdr3_nt: TGTGCCAGCAGCTTGGCAGGGGTCTCACCCCTCCACTTT; cdr3_aa: CASSLAGVSPLHF
j_call: TRBJ1-2; clone_size: NA; v_call: TRBV7-3; d_call: TRBD1; cdr3_nt: TGTGCCAGCAGCCCACAGGGGCTTGGAGGCTACACCTTC; cdr3_aa: CASSPQGLGGYTF
j_call: TRBJ2-1; clone_size: NA; v_call: TRBV5-1; d_call: TRBD2; cdr3_nt: TGCGCCAGCAGCTTGGCGTCTAGCGGGGTTTCCCCGGATGAGCAGTTCTTC; cdr3_aa: CASSLASSGVSPDEQFF
j_call: TRBJ2-5; clone_size: few; v_call: TRBV11-2; d_call: NA; cdr3_nt: TGTGCCAGCAGCTTGGGAGGAGGCTTGCCACAAGAGACCCAGTACTTC; cdr3_aa: CASSLGGGLPQETQYF
j_call: TRBJ1-5; clone_size: few; v_call: TRBV19; d_call: NA; cdr3_nt: TGTGCCAGTAGTAACCCAGGGGGCAATCAGCCCCAGCATTTT; cdr3_aa: CASSNPGGNQPQHF
j_call: TRBJ1-2; clone_size: NA; v_call: TRBV11-2; d_call: NA; cdr3_nt: TGTGCCAGCAGCTTACCCAGTAACAGCGGCTACACCTTC; cdr3_aa: CASSLPSNSGYTF
j_call: TRBJ1-4; clone_size: NA; v_call: TRBV14; d_call: TRBD1; cdr3_nt: TGTGCCAGCAGCCAAATAGGACAGGGCCATAATGAAAAACTGTTTTTT; cdr3_aa: CASSQIGQGHNEKLFF
j_call: TRBJ1-2; clone_size: NA; v_call: TRBV2; d_call: NA; cdr3_nt: TGTGCCAGCCTTTTACAACCAAACCCATATGGCTACACCTTC; cdr3_aa: CASLLQPNPYGYTF
j_call: TRBJ1-2; clone_size: few; v_call: TRBV2; d_call: NA; cdr3_nt: TGTGCCAGCAGTGATGGGGCCCCTAACTATGGCTACACCTTC; cdr3_aa: CASSDGAPNYGYTF
j_call: TRBJ1-2; clone_size: NA; v_call: TRBV6-5; d_call: TRBD1; cdr3_nt: TGTGCCAGCAGAACCCCCGGGACAGGAGTAGGCTACACCTTC; cdr3_aa: CASRTPGTGVGYTF
j_call: TRBJ2-2; clone_size: NA; v_call: TRBV5-6; d_call: NA; cdr3_nt: TGTGCCAGCAGCTGGGGGGACCGCACCGGGGAGCTGTTTTTT; cdr3_aa: CASSWGDRTGELFF
j_call: TRBJ2-4; clone_size: NA; v_call: TRBV4-2; d_call: TRBD2; cdr3_nt: TGTGCCAGCAGTCTATCGGGACTAGCGGGAACAGAAAACATTCAGTACTTC; cdr3_aa: CASSLSGLAGTENIQYF
j_call: TRBJ2-7; clone_size: NA; v_call: TRBV14; d_call: TRBD2; cdr3_nt: TGTGCCAGCAGCCAAGTCCTAGCGGGCGAGCAGTACTTC; cdr3_aa: CASSQVLAGEQYF
j_call: TRBJ1-1; clone_size: once; v_call: TRBV6-5; d_call: NA; cdr3_nt: TGTGCCAGCACCGCGCCGGGGGGCACTGAAGCTTTCTTT; cdr3_aa: CASTAPGGTEAFF
j_call: TRBJ1-1; clone_size: NA; v_call: TRBV25-1; d_call: NA; cdr3_nt: TGTGCCAGCACCTTTTCCCCGAACACTGAAGCTTTCTTT; cdr3_aa: CASTFSPNTEAFF